This T cell receptor beta chain was observed in a study of shared clonotypes between healthy human individuals (dated by TCRdb to 2018 to 2021). Background on the whole study: A couple of women and a few men aged 18 to 49 years were included in the cohort. Per donor, three plates each were used for CD4 naive and CD4 memory, two for CD8 naive, and one for CD8 memory. To estimate repertoire size and how much clonotype sharing occurs between individuals, the study deeply sequenced the blood TCR repertoires of about five healthy adults. Libraries were prepared and TCR repertoires were sequenced by different laboratories using diverse techniques, in order to increase sequencing depth and limit assay-specific biases. Each donor's leukapheresis produced roughly between roughly 0.9 and 8.9 billion PBMCs.

Inclusive of the bounding cysteine and phenylalanine, the CDR3 is 16 residues long. CDR3 DNA only is kept here, 48 bases in frame from base 1. Looking up the germline V gene yields CDR1 SGHRS and CDR2 YFSETQ. Trimming leaves V shorter by 3 bases and J shorter by 5 bases, with the junction holding 7 bases beyond the gene matches. TCR CDR3 regions were amplified from genomic DNA by multiplex PCR using the deep immunoSEQ assay. Extracted genomic DNA from each cell subset was spread evenly across all wells of several immunoSEQ 96-well plates, with each plate serving as a replicate. For sorted subsets, approximately 210 ng genomic DNA, equal to some 30,000 T cell genomes, was loaded into each replicate PCR. The purified libraries were quantified using a Qubit 3.0 fluorometer, sized with a Bioanalyzer 2100, and then quantified again using the KAPA Library Quantification kit. Each immunoSEQ 96-well plate was sequenced on its own single-read 150-cycle Illumina NextSeq 550 flow cell. Under the source paper's analysis protocol: Because only junctional sequences without quality scores were contained in the immunoSEQ output, filtering matching that applied to full-length reads could not be performed. To assign V/J genes and CDR3, sequences were annotated using PyIR, a Python wrapper for IgBLAST v1.9, with IMGT germline references. Reads were removed for weak V/J assignments (E-value above 1e-6), missing CDR3, stop codons, out-of-frame junctions, or ambiguous translated residues. V3J clonotypes were defined as sequences sharing the same inferred V gene, J gene, and CDR3 amino acid sequence. The percentage overlap between two repertoires was calculated by dividing the number of shared unique clonotypes by the size of the smaller repertoire. RTK rarefaction, the Chao1 estimator, and Recon v2.1 estimates of unobserved clonotypes were used to assess repertoire richness. Generation probabilities were computed with OLGA for all TCRbeta clonotypes obtained by the gDNA method from several donors. This is the immuneACCESS table as TCRdb keeps it, with only in-frame sequences that have V and J called. A part of the clones is gone; compared with another copy, unresolved V genes explain less than half, and the rest is unexplained. That table is the source of V, J and clone size, and D and trimming were worked out from the DNA. Counted in this sample were about 990,000 clones; approximately 80% of them appeared once. The top ten clones comprise roughly 0.62% of the sample.

Study-level results and caveats: Higher generation probabilities were observed for clonotypes shared by all four sorted-subset donors than for non-shared clonotypes. Naive subsets generally had larger estimated clonotype richness than memory subsets did. Sampling was limited to blood, and TCR repertoires in tissue likely differ from TCR repertoires in blood. Even with the large sequencing depth, rarefaction of the sorted-subset datasets indicated that sequencing was incomplete. Roughly 5% of naive CD4, roughly 3.6% of naive CD8, 2% to 2.5% of memory CD4, and 0.4% of memory CD8 clonotypes were shared across several donors. Based on pairwise subsampling, the degree of clonotype sharing among donors was expected to be affected by sequencing depth. The genetic and exposure-history diversity represented was limited by the small number of donors.

The donors were healthy, HIV-negative adults who had no recently reported acute infections or vaccinations. Only Caucasian adults living in Nashville, Tennessee, USA were represented among the donors. Magnetic negative selection was used to enrich CD4+ T cells, after which naive cells were positively selected on CD45RA and the negative fraction became the memory subset. After blood collection by leukapheresis, PBMCs were isolated using Ficoll-Histopaque density gradient centrifugation and then cryopreserved in the vapor phase of liquid nitrogen. Analytical flow cytometry was used to check the purity and quantity of each magnetically sorted T cell population. Each sorted fraction had its genomic DNA isolated and then quantified by UV absorbance on a Nanodrop 2000c. In the case of this clone: Its antigen specificity is not known. Base qualities are missing; no much larger clone stands one base away.

The sequence is built from TRBV5-1 and TRBJ2-1; TRBD1 aligns with 11 central bases. This clonotype was obtained from a man between 18 and 35 years old in good health. Some clones in this sample may be carry-over from other donors' samples. Input material: memory CD4+ T cells from PBMCs. The label giving this sample's cell subset or site can be read as: CD45RA-negative fraction. The encoded CDR3 is CASSSGTGGVNNEQFF. The nucleotide sequence is given as TGCGCCAGCAGCTCGGGGACAGGGGGAGTGAACAATGAGCAGTTCTTC.